Detailed here is one T cell receptor beta chain. The target of this receptor is not known. Base qualities are not provided; no much larger clone lies one nucleotide away. The data were obtained in a study of blood T cells in healthy people across ages (dated by TCRdb to between 2014 and 2017). Concerning the study at large: In model experiments, template switching captured about one uniquely barcoded TCR beta cDNA molecule for every two T cells. Donors of different ages were randomly distributed across sequencing lanes to avoid experimental bias. Using the same blood draw, the study looked at two additional independent replicas of 1 million unique cDNA reads for two donors, one aged 18 to 29 and the other aged 80 or older. Age-related changes in TCR beta repertoire diversity were measured in the study by deep sequencing normalized with unique cDNA molecular identifiers. The donors were split into four age groups: young (average 16 years), middle-aged (roughly 39), aged (approximately 60) and long-lived (82). Broader findings and caveats from the paper: Estimates of total diversity from one million sequenced T cells were regarded as lower bounds and underestimates. Compared with the aged group, more naive CD4+ T cells, fewer expanded clones and increased TCR diversity were shown by the long-lived group, suggesting age selection. There was a strong correlation between observed TCR beta diversity and the percentage of naive T cells measured by flow cytometry. Donor CMV infection status was unknown, potentially confounding age-related changes in expanded clonotypes. Bulk unsorted PBMC profiling prevented conclusive comparison of naive and antigen-experienced compartments. Observed TCR beta diversity per million T cells fell roughly linearly with age, and a significant reduction was already apparent by age around 40.

Libraries were built with 5' RACE. For sequencing, an Illumina HiSeq 2500 was employed. A second PCR of roughly 7 to 12 cycles was run with a J-beta primer mix and a sample-barcoded 5' primer. Each TCR beta cDNA molecule received a unique molecular identifier from a template-switch 5' adaptor carrying 12 random nucleotides. At least 3 million CDR3-containing paired-end reads were obtained from each sample. All of the RNA was converted into first-strand cDNA using the Mint cDNA synthesis kit, with a TRBC-specific oligonucleotide serving as the primer. All cDNA was treated with uracil-DNA glycosylase and then went through a first 18-cycle PCR with the universal primers M1SS and BC2_uni_R. In the source study's methods: Normalization of each sample was performed by random selection of 1 million high-quality reads, each carrying a distinct molecular identifier. Reads sharing molecular identifiers were discarded rather than binned into consensus sequences. MiTCR, run with a Q25 quality threshold and the strictest error-elimination algorithm, handled CDR3 identification, clonotype clustering and error correction. A nonparametric unseen species model with Euler transformation was used to estimate lower-bound total TCR beta diversity. TCRdb applied fastp at Q25 and MiXCR to the public reads, then kept only in-frame beta chains. Rows with one shared CDR3 protein collapse into an entry with the most common genes and DNA. TCRdb's processing, not the study's, gives the V and J calls here. The sample table records about 900,000 distinct CDR3 sequences; roughly 50% of these occur just once. The ten largest make up roughly 13% of the sample.

Donors were 35 to 40 systemically healthy Caucasian individuals from Russia aged roughly 6 to 100 years. Each donor gave approximately 9.4 milliliters of peripheral blood, drawn into EDTA-treated Vacutainer tubes. Ficoll-Paque density-gradient centrifugation was used to isolate PBMCs, with at least 7 million obtained per sample. Total RNA was extracted from PBMCs with Trizol reagent, with at least 6 micrograms obtained per sample. The percentages of naive CD45RAhigh/CD27high T cells were determined by flow cytometry on a PBMC aliquot from every donor. Relative to germline, V is 3 bases shorter and J is 8 bases shorter, with 7 bases between their ends. The CDR3 goes from the cysteine to the phenylalanine over 12 residues. Only the CDR3 region is kept as DNA, spanning 36 bases read in frame from base 1.

Material for sequencing was blood. Recombination joined TRBV12-3 or TRBV12-4 with TRBJ1-4; the D gene identity is not certain. The receptor comes from a young man in good health. CDR3 loop: CASSFQYEKLFF. Here is the DNA: TGTGCCAGCAGTTTCCAGTACGAAAAACTGTTTTTT.